A selection of T cell receptor beta chains follows, all from one sample in a study of cytomegalovirus exposure and HLA in healthy donors. Data came from immunoSEQ multiplex PCR; TCRdb stores just in-frame clones and leaves some out. The sample consists of some 340,000 clones, approximately 86% of them appearing once. Sequences were obtained from PBMCs. The receptors come from a woman younger than 45 in good health and CMV-seropositive. The conserved cysteine and the conserved F or W are not part of the CDR3 here. Where a row states a size, it is once, few, many or the class of an expanded clone; other rows omit it.

TRBJ2-1,-,TRBV9,15,ASSVGASGRVYNEQF
TRBJ2-3,-,TRBV27,11,ASSLSRTDTQY
TRBJ2-5,once,TRBV23-1,14,ASSRGGQTLGETQY
TRBJ1-6,-,TRBV9,14,ASSVGGGGNNSPLH
TRBJ1-3,-,TRBV18,11,ASSAKGGNTIY
TRBJ1-2,-,TRBV19,10,ASIGQGYGYT
TRBJ1-1,-,TRBV5-6,10,ASSSGRLEAF
TRBJ2-7,-,TRBV28,10,ASSLISYEQY
TRBJ2-3,-,TRBV9,13,ASSGAGDDTDTQY
TRBJ1-1,-,TRBV30,12,ALDESQVGTEAF
TRBJ1-5,-,TRBV28,13,ASIYNRGSNQPQH
TRBJ1-5,-,TRBV27,12,ASSLIGPGQPQH
TRBJ1-5,few,TRBV27,10,ASSFLNQPQH
TRBJ1-4,-,TRBV15,14,ATSTLIWDRGEKLF
TRBJ2-7,-,TRBV11-2,13,ASSLAAGGFYEQY
TRBJ2-3,-,TRBV7-2,16,ASSLELRLAGGGDTQY
TRBJ2-1,few,TRBV18,13,ASSPPAGGPGEQF
TRBJ1-6,once,TRBV15,15,ATRGQGNLGYNSPLH
TRBJ2-7,-,TRBV7-9,12,AIGTSGSINEQY
TRBJ2-1,-,TRBV5-1,15,ASSRQPTGGGYNEQF
TRBJ2-7,-,TRBV28,14,ASRTPATGQGYEQY
TRBJ2-6,-,TRBV7-8,13,ASSLGGTGANVLT
TRBJ2-7,-,TRBV7-9,12,ASRPAGSSYEQY
TRBJ2-7,once,TRBV27,9,ASSFGREQY
TRBJ2-3,few,TRBV18,10,ASSPLGDTQY
TRBJ2-5,-,TRBV5-4,16,ASSDIRLAGGLDETQY
TRBJ2-7,-,TRBV5-1,13,ASSLSEGFAYEQY
TRBJ2-2,-,TRBV4-3,17,ASSQEGGPGQGTTGELF
TRBJ1-3,-,TRBV7-2,13,ASSLVGTYGNTIY
TRBJ1-1,-,TRBV5-1,12,ASSLGTGRTEAF
TRBJ2-1,-,TRBV6-5,12,ASSLPGSYNEQF
TRBJ2-5,-,TRBV6-1,13,ASTQAGSKLETQY
TRBJ1-1,-,TRBV2,12,ASSERAGNTEAF
TRBJ2-7,-,TRBV28,13,ASSLSVAGRYEQY
TRBJ2-7,once,TRBV28,14,ASSLFPRPPSYEQY
TRBJ2-6,-,TRBV7-9,12,ASSVTTGFNVLT
TRBJ2-7,-,TRBV9,13,ASSPQPDPSQEQY
TRBJ2-7,-,TRBV2,14,ASSDVLAGGSYEQY
TRBJ2-7,-,TRBV6-5,12,ASSYRATTYEQY
TRBJ1-2,-,TRBV6-5,11,ASSYSGAVGYT
TRBJ2-3,-,TRBV20-1,9,SASSTDTQY
TRBJ2-7,-,TRBV13,12,ASSSGLQRDEQY
TRBJ2-1,once,TRBV27,15,ASSFHQYGTILNELF
TRBJ2-7,-,TRBV11-2,14,ASSFGTGQGLYEQY
TRBJ2-5,-,TRBV10-2,10,ASSGTGETQY
TRBJ2-1,once,TRBV11-3,13,ASSLDSQPYNEQF
TRBJ1-5,once,TRBV30,13,AWGTGTGPDQPQH
TRBJ1-5,-,TRBV6-1,11,ASSDRGDQPQH
TRBJ2-3,-,TRBV7-2,11,ATEADSTDTQY
TRBJ2-7,-,TRBV2,14,ASSAGSGTSPYEQY